This TCR beta chain was identified during a study of cytomegalovirus exposure and HLA in healthy donors. This clone was picked up a small number of times. There are 14 residues in the CDR3. Germline CDR1 SGHAT, CDR2 FQNNGV. The V gene lost 1 base and the J gene lost 1 base, with 7 bases spanning the gap. The PCR used 60 Vbeta and 13 Jbeta primers. Assay: immunoSEQ multiplex PCR; the TCRdb copy retains only in-frame clones and omits some. The table records approximately 190,000 clones, 75% to 80% of them present only once. The specimen sequenced was PBMCs. The receptor was derived from a woman aged 25 to 45 in good health and CMV-seropositive. The chain carries TRBV11-2 and TRBJ1-1; the D is unclear. The CDR3 bases are TGTGCCAGCAGCTTAGCGGCGGGGAACACTGAAGCTTTCTTT. This translates into CASSLAAGNTEAFF.